This T cell receptor (beta chain) comes out of a study of early T cells in non-severe SARS-CoV-2 infection (dated by TCRdb to about 2021). With respect to the entire study: Because TCR sequencing relied on bulk RNA taken from unsorted whole blood, pairing of alpha and beta chains was not possible. What the research found in general, with its limitations: Matching against VDJdb was skewed toward anti-spike CD8 responses, likely underestimated virus-specific expansions, and missed private and CD4 specificities.

Notes on this clonotype: There is no known antigen for this receptor. Base qualities are not at hand, and no much larger clone is one base apart.

Library construction relied on 5' RACE. Data came from a NextSeq 500. In the TCR library protocol, unique molecular identifiers were attached to individual cDNA molecules to correct for PCR bias and sequencing error. TCR alpha and beta chains were both sequenced, and the abundances of alpha and beta sequences in each sample were closely correlated with each other. Per the original workflow: Decombinator V4 was used to annotate the V gene, J gene and CDR3 of the TCR sequences. TCRs were defined as expanded if a significant change between any two time points was detected under a Poisson model with p below 0.0001. TCR abundances were normalised to the total number of TCRs sequenced per sample and were expressed as counts per million. VDJdb, accessed 1 November 2021, was searched for CMV, EBV and SARS-CoV-2 annotated TCRs, with TCRs annotated for multiple antigens excluded. TCRdb reanalyzed the raw reads on its own, using fastp at Q25 for trimming and MiXCR for clone calling, and kept in-frame beta chains. Entries that share a CDR3 protein sequence are merged under the most common genes and DNA. The V and J calls come from TCRdb's annotation, not from the publication. The sample records approximately 70,000 distinct CDR3 sequences, around 15% of which are singletons. The ten biggest clones cover about an eighth of the sample.

Set within a cohort of healthcare workers in London, UK, this nested case-control study involved weekly PCR testing of nasopharyngeal swabs along with blood sampling. Healthcare workers were enrolled in the week of the UK lockdown, from 23 to 31 March 2020, and were followed every week for up to roughly 15 weeks. The sequencing input was whole blood. This receptor was identified in an adult who was a healthcare worker with PCR-confirmed SARS-CoV-2 infection or an uninfected control (not recorded which).

The nucleotide sequence reads as follows: TGTGCCAGTAGTATGGGACAGGATAATTCACCCCTCCACTTT. Its protein is CASSMGQDNSPLHF. Recombination linked TRBV19 to TRBJ1-6; 8 of the junction bases match TRBD1. V has 3 bases trimmed and J has 5 bases trimmed; junction bases matching no gene number 0. According to the germline V gene (reference sequence), CDR1 reads LNHDA and CDR2 reads SQIVND. The CDR3 starts with the cysteine, ends with the phenylalanine, and has 14 residues. The CDR3 DNA has 42 bases and is translated from base 1.